A single sample gave rise to the 8 T cell receptor beta chains below, sequenced in a study of cytotoxic CD8 clonotypes in ibrutinib-treated CLL. TCRdb's copy holds only in-frame clones and misses some; the assay was immunoSEQ multiplex PCR. The table lists about 160,000 clones, more than 80% of them singletons. Sample: PBMCs, taken after 24 months of ibrutinib treatment. The origin of the receptors is a human donor with chronic lymphocytic leukemia.

The rearrangement joins TRBV9 to TRBJ2-5; 7 bases line up with TRBD2. Germline CDR1 is SGDLS and CDR2 is YYNGEE. V trimming: 0 bases; J trimming: 4 bases; junction bases outside the gene matches: 9. This CDR3 has 16 residues. The CDR3 protein is CASSVGSGRWGETQYF. The CDR3 nucleotides read TGTGCCAGCAGCGTAGGGTCCGGGAGGTGGGGAGAGACCCAGTACTTC.

This clone came up once. CDR3 nucleotide sequence: TGCGCCAGCAGCCACCTACCGGGCCAGCGGGGCTACACCTTC. This sequence encodes CASSHLPGQRGYTF. The J gene is TRBJ1-2, the V gene TRBV4-1; D gene uncertain. In germline, CDR1 is MGHRA, CDR2 YSYEKL. The germline V and J ends were trimmed by 3 bases and 8 bases, with 16 bases remaining between them. CDR3 length equals 14 residues.

V is TRBV30 and J is TRBJ1-1; D uncertain. Per the germline V gene, CDR1 is GTSNPN and CDR2 is SVGIG (reference sequence). Trimming stripped 4 bases from V and 5 bases from J, with 14 bases between. The CDR3 contains 13 residues. The CDR3 DNA follows: TGTGCCTGGACCATTACAGTATGGACTGAAGCTTTCTTT. It encodes CAWTITVWTEAFF.

The chain recombines TRBV5-1 with TRBJ2-3; TRBD2 agrees at 8 bases. Germline V gene sequence: CDR1 SGHRS, CDR2 YFSETQ. V trimming: 1 base; J trimming: 0 bases; junction bases outside the gene matches: 10. CDR3 length: 18 amino acids. CDR3 sequence (DNA): TGCGCCAGCAGCTTGAGGCAAGGCGGACTAGCTAGCACAGATACGCAGTATTTT. Protein sequence: CASSLRQGGLASTDTQYF.

This clone was counted between two and nine times. CDR3 DNA sequence: TGTGCCTGGAGTAACCGAGGCACTGAAGCTTTCTTT. Encoded protein: CAWSNRGTEAFF. This chain joins TRBV30 and TRBJ1-1; D call uncertain. The CDR3 runs 12 residues. V lost 2 bases and J lost 4, with 8 bases in between. CDR1 and CDR2 from the germline V gene are GTSNPN and SVGIG (reference sequence).

V gene TRBV7-9 combines with J gene TRBJ1-4; D is unresolved. Per germline, CDR1 SEHNR and CDR2 FQNEAQ (reference sequence). Trimming removed 0 bases from V and 5 bases from J, with 10 bases in between. The CDR3 spans 15 residues. For the CDR3, the DNA is TGTGCCAGCAGCTTAGCCCAGTATTCGAATGAAAAACTGTTTTTT. Protein: CASSLAQYSNEKLFF. Full variable domain (outside the CDR3, taken from reference TRBV7-9 and TRBJ1-4): DTGVSQNPRHKITKRGQNVTFRCDPISEHNRLYWYRQTLGQGPEFLTYFQNEAQLEKSRLLSDRFSAERPKGSFSTLEIQRTEQGDSAMYLCASSLAQYSNEKLFFGSGTQLSVL.

The chain joins TRBV21-1 to TRBJ2-3; the table's D call, TRBD2, was not checked against the DNA. TRBV21-1 is a known pseudogene. This CDR3 contains 13 residues. This chain's CDR3 is CASRRVLTDTQYF. The CDR3 DNA reads as TGTGCCAGCAGGAGGGTTCTCACAGATACGCAGTATTTT.

CDR3 coding DNA: TGTGCCAGCAGCTTGGAAGTAGGGAACTATGGCTACACCTTC. It codes for CASSLEVGNYGYTF. V and J are TRBV5-8 and TRBJ1-2; no reliable D call. V was trimmed by 0 bases and J by 2 bases, leaving 8 bases between them. The CDR3 contains 14 residues. CDR1 is SGHTS and CDR2 is YDEGEE in the germline V gene. Full variable domain (rest looked up from reference TRBV5-8 and TRBJ1-2): EAGVTQSPTHLIKTRGQQATLRCSPISGHTSVYWYQQALGLGLQFLLWYDEGEERNRGNFPPRFSGRQFPNYSSELNVNALELEDSALYLCASSLEVGNYGYTFGSGTRLTVV.